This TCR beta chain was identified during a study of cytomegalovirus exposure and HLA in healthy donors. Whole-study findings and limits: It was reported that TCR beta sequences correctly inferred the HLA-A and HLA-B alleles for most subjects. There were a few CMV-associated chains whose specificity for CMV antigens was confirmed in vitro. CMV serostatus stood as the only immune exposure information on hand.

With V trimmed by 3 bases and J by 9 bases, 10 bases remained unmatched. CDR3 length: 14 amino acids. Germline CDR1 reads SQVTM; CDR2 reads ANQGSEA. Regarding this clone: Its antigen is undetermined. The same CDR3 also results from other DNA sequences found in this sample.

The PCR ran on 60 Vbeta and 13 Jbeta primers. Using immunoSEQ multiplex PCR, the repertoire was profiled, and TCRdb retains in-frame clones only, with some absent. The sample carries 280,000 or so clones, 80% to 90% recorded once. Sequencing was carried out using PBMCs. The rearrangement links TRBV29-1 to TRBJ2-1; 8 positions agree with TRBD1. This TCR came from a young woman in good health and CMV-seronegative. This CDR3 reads CSVDLGQGAGEQFF. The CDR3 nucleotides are TGCAGCGTTGATCTAGGGCAGGGGGCGGGTGAGCAGTTCTTC.